Reported below is one T cell receptor (beta chain). Its antigen is unknown. The data were obtained in a study of graft-versus-host responses after intestinal transplantation. Study summary: Recipients obtained multivisceral, liver-intestinal, or isolated intestinal transplants. Following induction with anti-thymocyte globulin, all recipients were given tacrolimus and steroids for approximately 3 years. Whole-study results and caveats: GvH clones appeared in recipient marrow, some first in ileum or blood. High graft-versus-host to host-versus-graft T cell clonal ratios marked allografts of patients with graft-donor macrochimerism.

TCRdb's table, derived via immunoSEQ multiplex PCR, lists solely in-frame clones and lacks some. The table lists fewer than 150,000 clones, more than 80% of them singletons. Looked up from germline, CDR1 is MNHEY and CDR2 is SMNVEV (reference sequence). The V gene lost 3 bases and the J gene lost 1 base, with 15 bases spanning the gap. This CDR3 contains 17 residues. This rearrangement joins TRBV27 to TRBJ2-2, with D perhaps matching TRBD1 or TRBD2 (5 bases each). The source of this sequence is a human donor who received an intestinal transplant. The sequencing here drew on unstimulated CD4+ T cells sorted from spleen or lymph node cells, taken before intestinal transplant. The chain's CDR3 is CASSFSQGPLNTGELFF. CDR3 nucleotides: TGTGCCAGCAGTTTTTCGCAGGGACCCTTGAACACCGGGGAGCTGTTTTTT.